This is a list of T cell receptor beta chains from one sample in a study of human thymus T cells. The table came from immunoSEQ multiplex PCR; TCRdb's copy has only in-frame clones and leaves some out. Of under 70,000 clones in the sample, approximately 95% were seen once. The material sequenced was blood. The receptors here all came from a boy under two years old with a congenital heart defect but otherwise immunologically healthy. Both conserved end residues are part of each CDR3. The order of the fields is J gene, clone size, D gene, V gene, CDR3 DNA, CDR3 protein. A D gene is named only where the DNA matches it firmly. Clone size appears in some rows only: once, few, many, or a class for an expanded clone.

TRBJ1-2 | NA | NA | TRBV10-3 | TGTGCCATCAGTGAGTCCGATCACGCACTCTTCGATATCTATGGCTACACCTTC | CAISESDHALFDIYGYTF
TRBJ2-7 | once | TRBD2 | TRBV5-3 | TGTGCCAGAAGCTTGGTCTTAGGGGCTGGACTAGCGGGAGACGGCTACGAGCAGTACTTC | CARSLVLGAGLAGDGYEQYF
TRBJ2-1 | NA | TRBD2 | TRBV11-2 | TGTGCCAGCAGCTTTGCGGGGACTACCTACAATGAGCAGTTCTTC | CASSFAGTTYNEQFF
TRBJ1-2 | once | NA | TRBV10-3 | TGTGCCATCAGTGAGTCTATCCCTCCCGCTAACTATGGCTACACCTTC | CAISESIPPANYGYTF
TRBJ2-2 | NA | NA | TRBV5-1 | TGCGCCAGCAGCTTGGGACCCAACACCGGGGAGCTGTTTTTT | CASSLGPNTGELFF
TRBJ1-1 | NA | NA | TRBV25-1 | TGTGCCAGCGTGGGCAGGCTGAACACTGAAGCTTTCTTT | CASVGRLNTEAFF
TRBJ2-3 | NA | NA | TRBV19 | TGTGCCAGTAGTATCCGGGAGCCGATAAAACCAGATACGCAGTATTTT | CASSIREPIKPDTQYF
TRBJ2-3 | NA | NA | TRBV5-4 | TGTGCCAGCAGGTACAGGGGCACAGATACGCAGTATTTT | CASRYRGTDTQYF
TRBJ2-4 | NA | NA | TRBV11-2 | TGTGCCAGTAGGGGTTTGGCCAAAAACATTCAGTACTTC | CASRGLAKNIQYF
TRBJ2-1 | NA | NA | TRBV2 | TGTGCCAGCACTACCAGCAATGAGCAGTTCTTC | CASTTSNEQFF
TRBJ1-2 | NA | NA | TRBV15 | TGTGCCACCAGCAGAGGGGAGGGTTTTGGCTACACCTTC | CATSRGEGFGYTF
TRBJ1-1 | NA | NA | TRBV7-9 | TGTGCCAGCAGCGCTCGGAGGGGCTCGACGAACACTGAAGCTTTCTTT | CASSARRGSTNTEAFF
TRBJ2-7 | NA | NA | TRBV27 | TGTGCCAGCAGTGGGTCTAGGAGGGGTCACGAGCAGTACTTC | CASSGSRRGHEQYF
TRBJ1-2 | few | NA | TRBV7-6 | TGTGCCAGCAGCGCCATGGGTAACTATGGCTACACCTTC | CASSAMGNYGYTF
TRBJ2-7 | NA | NA | TRBV4-2 | TGTGCCAGCAGCCAAGACACCTACGAGCAGTACTTC | CASSQDTYEQYF
TRBJ2-1 | NA | NA | TRBV4-2 | TGTGCCAGCAGCCAAAAAAGGGGGGGCGTCAATGAGCAGTTCTTC | CASSQKRGGVNEQFF